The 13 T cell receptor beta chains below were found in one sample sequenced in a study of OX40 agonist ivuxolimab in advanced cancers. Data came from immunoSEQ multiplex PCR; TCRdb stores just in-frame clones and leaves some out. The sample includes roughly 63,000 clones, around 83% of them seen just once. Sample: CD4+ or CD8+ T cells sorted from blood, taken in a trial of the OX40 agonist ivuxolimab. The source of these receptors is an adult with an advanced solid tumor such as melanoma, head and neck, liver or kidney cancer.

The DNA for the CDR3 is TGTGCCAGCAGCACCATGGGACAGGGGTTAACTGAAGCTTTCTTT. Its translation is CASSTMGQGLTEAFF. The chain combines TRBV5-8 with TRBJ1-1; 10 nucleotides match TRBD1. This CDR3 is built from 15 residues. Unmatched junction bases numbered 8, after V lost 4 bases and J lost 5 bases. CDR1 is SGHTS and CDR2 is YDEGEE in the germline V gene. Together with reference TRBV5-8 and TRBJ1-1, the CDR3 gives the full variable domain: EAGVTQSPTHLIKTRGQQATLRCSPISGHTSVYWYQQALGLGLQFLLWYDEGEERNRGNFPPRFSGRQFPNYSSELNVNALELEDSALYLCASSTMGQGLTEAFFGQGTRLTVV.

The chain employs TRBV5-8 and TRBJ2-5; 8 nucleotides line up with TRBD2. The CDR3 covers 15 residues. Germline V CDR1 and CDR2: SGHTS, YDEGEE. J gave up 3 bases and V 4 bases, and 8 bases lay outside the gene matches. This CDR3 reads CASSRAGAQKETQYF. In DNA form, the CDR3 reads TGTGCCAGCAGCCGAGCGGGGGCGCAAAAAGAGACCCAGTACTTC.

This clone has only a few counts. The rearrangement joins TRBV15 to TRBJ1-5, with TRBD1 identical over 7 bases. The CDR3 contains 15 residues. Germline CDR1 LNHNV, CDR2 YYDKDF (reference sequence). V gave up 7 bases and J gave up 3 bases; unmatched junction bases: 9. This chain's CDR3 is CATTSTGAHNQPQHF. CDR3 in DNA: TGTGCCACCACTTCTACAGGGGCACACAATCAGCCCCAGCATTTT.

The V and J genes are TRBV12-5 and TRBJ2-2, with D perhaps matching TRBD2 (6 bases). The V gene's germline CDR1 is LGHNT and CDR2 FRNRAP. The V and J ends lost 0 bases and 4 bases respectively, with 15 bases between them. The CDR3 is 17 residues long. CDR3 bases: TGTGCTAGTGGTTTGGTACTGGCAGGGACTTTCACCGGGGAGCTGTTTTTT. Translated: CASGLVLAGTFTGELFF.

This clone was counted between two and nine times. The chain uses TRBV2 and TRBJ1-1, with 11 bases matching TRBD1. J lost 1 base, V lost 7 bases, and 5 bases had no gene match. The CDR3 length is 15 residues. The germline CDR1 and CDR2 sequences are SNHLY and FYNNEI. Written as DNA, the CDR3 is TGTGCCAGCATTGGACAGGGGGCGCGGAACACTGAAGCTTTCTTT. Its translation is CASIGQGARNTEAFF.

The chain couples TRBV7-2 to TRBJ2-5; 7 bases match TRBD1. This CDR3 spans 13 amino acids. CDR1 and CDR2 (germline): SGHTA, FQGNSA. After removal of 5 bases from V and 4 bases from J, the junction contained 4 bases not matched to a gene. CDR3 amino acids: CTSSPQGSETQYF. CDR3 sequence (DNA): TGTACCAGCAGCCCACAGGGGTCAGAGACCCAGTACTTC.

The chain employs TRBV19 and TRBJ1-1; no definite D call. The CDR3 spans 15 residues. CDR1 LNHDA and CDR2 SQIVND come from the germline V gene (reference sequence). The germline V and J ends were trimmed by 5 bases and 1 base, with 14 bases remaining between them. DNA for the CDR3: TGTGCCAGTAGTCCACCCCGGCTACCGAACACTGAAGCTTTCTTT. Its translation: CASSPPRLPNTEAFF.

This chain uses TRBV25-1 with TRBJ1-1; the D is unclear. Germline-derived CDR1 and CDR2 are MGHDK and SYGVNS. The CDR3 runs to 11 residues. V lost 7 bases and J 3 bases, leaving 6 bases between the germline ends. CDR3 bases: TGTGCCAGCACTCATCACACTGAAGCTTTCTTT. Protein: CASTHHTEAFF.

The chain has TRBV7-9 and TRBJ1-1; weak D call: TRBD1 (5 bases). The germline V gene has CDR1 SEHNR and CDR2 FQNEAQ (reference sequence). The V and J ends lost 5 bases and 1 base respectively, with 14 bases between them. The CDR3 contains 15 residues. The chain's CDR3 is CASSPRDLRNTEAFF. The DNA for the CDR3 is TGTGCCAGCAGCCCCCGGGACCTTAGGAACACTGAAGCTTTCTTT.

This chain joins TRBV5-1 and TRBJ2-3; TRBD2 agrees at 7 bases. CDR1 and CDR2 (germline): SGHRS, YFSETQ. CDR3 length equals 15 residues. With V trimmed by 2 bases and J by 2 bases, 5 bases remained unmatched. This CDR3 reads CASSFRRGITDTQYF. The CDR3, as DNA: TGCGCCAGCAGCTTTCGGCGGGGGATCACAGATACGCAGTATTTT.

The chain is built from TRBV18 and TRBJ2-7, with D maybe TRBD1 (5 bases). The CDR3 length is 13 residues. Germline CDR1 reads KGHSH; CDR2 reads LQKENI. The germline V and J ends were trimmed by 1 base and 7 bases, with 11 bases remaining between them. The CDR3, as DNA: TGTGCCAGCTCACCACTCAAGGGGCAAGAGCAGTACTTC. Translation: CASSPLKGQEQYF. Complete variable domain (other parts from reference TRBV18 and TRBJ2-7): NAGVMQNPRHLVRRRGQEARLRCSPMKGHSHVYWYRQLPEEGLKFMVYLQKENIIDESGMPKERFSAEFPKEGPSILRIQQVVRGDSAAYFCASSPLKGQEQYFGPGTRLTVT.

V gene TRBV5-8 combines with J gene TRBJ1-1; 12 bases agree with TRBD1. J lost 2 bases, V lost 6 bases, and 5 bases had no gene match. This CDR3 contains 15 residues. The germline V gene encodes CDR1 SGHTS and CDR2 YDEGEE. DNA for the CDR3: TGTGCCAGCAACCGCGGGACAGGGGGCAACACTGAAGCTTTCTTT. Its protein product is CASNRGTGGNTEAFF.

The CDR3 reads CASSPGQGASNTEAFF. The CDR3 nucleotides are TGTGCCAGCAGTCCGGGACAGGGGGCATCGAACACTGAAGCTTTCTTT. The rearrangement links TRBV6-6 to TRBJ1-1; the match to TRBD1 covers 12 bases. The V and J ends lost 5 bases and 1 base, in that order; junction bases with no gene match: 5. The CDR3 is 16 residues long. Germline V lookup: CDR1 MNHNY, CDR2 SVGAGI (reference sequence).